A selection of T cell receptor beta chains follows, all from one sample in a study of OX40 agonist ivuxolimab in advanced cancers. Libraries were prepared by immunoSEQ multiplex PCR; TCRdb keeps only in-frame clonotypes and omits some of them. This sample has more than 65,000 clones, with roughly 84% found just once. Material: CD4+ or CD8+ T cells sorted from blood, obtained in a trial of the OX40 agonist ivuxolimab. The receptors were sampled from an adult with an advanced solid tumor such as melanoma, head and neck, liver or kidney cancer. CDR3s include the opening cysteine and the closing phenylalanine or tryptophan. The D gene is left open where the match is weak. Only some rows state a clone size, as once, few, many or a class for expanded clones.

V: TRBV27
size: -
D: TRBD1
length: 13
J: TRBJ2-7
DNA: TGTGCCAGCGGGGACAGGGCCTCCTACGAGCAGTACTTC
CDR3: CASGDRASYEQYF

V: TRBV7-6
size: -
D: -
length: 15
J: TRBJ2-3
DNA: TGTGCCAGCAGCTTAGAGGCGGAGAGCACAGATACGCAGTATTTT
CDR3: CASSLEAESTDTQYF

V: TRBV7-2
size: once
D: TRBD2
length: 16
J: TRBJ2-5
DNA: TGTGCCAGCAGCTACGGACTAGCAGGGGAGGGGGAGACCCAGTACTTC
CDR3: CASSYGLAGEGETQYF

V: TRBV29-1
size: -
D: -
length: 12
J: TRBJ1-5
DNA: TGCAGCGTTAGACAGGGCAATCAGCCCCAGCATTTT
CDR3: CSVRQGNQPQHF

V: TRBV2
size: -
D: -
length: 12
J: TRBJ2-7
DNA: TGTGCCAGCAGCGCTGACTCCTACGAGCAGTACTTC
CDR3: CASSADSYEQYF

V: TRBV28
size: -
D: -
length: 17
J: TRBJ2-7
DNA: TGTGCCAGCAGTCGAATAGGTCCGGAGCGCCCTCAGGACGAGCAGTACTTC
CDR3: CASSRIGPERPQDEQYF

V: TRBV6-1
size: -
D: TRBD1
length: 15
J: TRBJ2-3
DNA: TGTGCCAGCAACCTACAGGGGTTAATCACAGATACGCAGTATTTT
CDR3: CASNLQGLITDTQYF

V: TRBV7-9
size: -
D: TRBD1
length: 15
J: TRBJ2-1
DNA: TGTGCCAGCAGCTTACAGGGGGCGGGTAGAAATGAGCAGTTCTTC
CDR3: CASSLQGAGRNEQFF

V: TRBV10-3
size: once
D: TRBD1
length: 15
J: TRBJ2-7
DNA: TGTGCCAGCAGTCTTCCCGGACAGGCCGGGTACGAGCAGTACTTC
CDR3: CASSLPGQAGYEQYF

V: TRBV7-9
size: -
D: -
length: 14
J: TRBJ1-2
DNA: TGTGCCAGCACAGAGCGGGGGACACCTGCAGGCTACACCTTC
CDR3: CASTERGTPAGYTF

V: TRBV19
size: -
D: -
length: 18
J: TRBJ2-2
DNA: TGTGCCAGTAGTCGCCGGGGTGCGACCCTTACAAACACCGGGGAGCTGTTTTTT
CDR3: CASSRRGATLTNTGELFF

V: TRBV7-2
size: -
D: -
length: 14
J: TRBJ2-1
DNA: TGTGCCAGCAGCTTAGCGCATGCCAGCCCCAGGCAGTTCTTC
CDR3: CASSLAHASPRQFF

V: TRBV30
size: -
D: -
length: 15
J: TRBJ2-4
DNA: TGTGCCTGGAGCAGGGGGGACGGGTCCAAAAACATTCAGTACTTC
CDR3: CAWSRGDGSKNIQYF

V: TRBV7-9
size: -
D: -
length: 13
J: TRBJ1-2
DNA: TGTGCCAGCAGCTCGGACGGGTCCTATGGCTACACCTTC
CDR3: CASSSDGSYGYTF

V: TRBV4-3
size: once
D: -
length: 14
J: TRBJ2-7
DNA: TGCGCCAGCAGCCAAGCCAGGGGGGAATCCCCCGGGTACTTC
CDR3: CASSQARGESPGYF

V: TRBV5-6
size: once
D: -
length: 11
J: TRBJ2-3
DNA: TGTGCCAGCAGCTTGGTAGATACGCAGTATTTT
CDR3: CASSLVDTQYF

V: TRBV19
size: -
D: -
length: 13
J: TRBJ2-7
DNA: TGTGCCAGTACCCCGGGGCCAGGCTACGAGCAGTACTTC
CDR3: CASTPGPGYEQYF

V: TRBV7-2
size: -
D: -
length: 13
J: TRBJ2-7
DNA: TGTGCCAGCAGTCCCAGGGCCCTCTACGAGCAGTACTTC
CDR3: CASSPRALYEQYF

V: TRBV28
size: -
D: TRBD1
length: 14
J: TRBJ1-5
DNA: TGTGCCAGCAAGCTCCAGGGGGCGAATCAGCCCCAGCATTTT
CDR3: CASKLQGANQPQHF

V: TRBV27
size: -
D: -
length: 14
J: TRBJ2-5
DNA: TGTGCCAGCAGTGGAATTGGGGGCCCTCGGGCCCAGTACTTC
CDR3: CASSGIGGPRAQYF

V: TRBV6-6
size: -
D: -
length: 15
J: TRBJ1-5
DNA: TGTGCCATCAGTGCCTTGGACAGTAGCAATCAGCCCCAGCATTTT
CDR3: CAISALDSSNQPQHF

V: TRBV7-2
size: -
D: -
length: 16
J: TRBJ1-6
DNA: TGTGCCAGCAGCTTAGGTCGGGGGTCCCTTAATTCACCCCTCCACTTT
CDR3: CASSLGRGSLNSPLHF

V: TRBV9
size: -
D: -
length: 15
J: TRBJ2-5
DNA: TGTGCCAGCACCCAAGGGGGAGGGTGGAGTGAGACCCAGTACTTC
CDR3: CASTQGGGWSETQYF

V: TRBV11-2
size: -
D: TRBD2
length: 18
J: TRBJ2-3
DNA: TGTGCCAGCAGCTTAGGATGGGCTAGCGGGAGCGGACAAGATACGCAGTATTTT
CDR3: CASSLGWASGSGQDTQYF

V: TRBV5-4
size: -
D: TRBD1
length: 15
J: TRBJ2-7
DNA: TGTGCCAGCAGCCCAGGGGGTATTGCGGCCTACGAGCAGTACTTC
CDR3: CASSPGGIAAYEQYF

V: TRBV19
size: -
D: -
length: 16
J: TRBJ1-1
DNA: TGTGCCAGTAGTATAGCGGCCCTGGTGGGGAGCACTGAAGCTTTCTTT
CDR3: CASSIAALVGSTEAFF

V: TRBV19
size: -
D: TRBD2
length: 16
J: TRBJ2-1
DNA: TGTGCCAGTACCCCTCTACTAGCGGGATTTGGGAATGAGCAGTTCTTC
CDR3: CASTPLLAGFGNEQFF

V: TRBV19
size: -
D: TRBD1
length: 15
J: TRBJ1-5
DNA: TGTGCCAGTACCCCGACAGGGGTCAGCGATCAGCCCCAGCATTTT
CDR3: CASTPTGVSDQPQHF

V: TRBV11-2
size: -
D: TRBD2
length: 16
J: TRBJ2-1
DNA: TGTGCCAGCAGCTTTTATCTAGCGGGGACGAACAATGAGCAGTTCTTC
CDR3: CASSFYLAGTNNEQFF

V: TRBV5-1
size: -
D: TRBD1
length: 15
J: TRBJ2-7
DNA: TGCGCCAGCAGCCCCCCGGGACAGGGTAGGGGCGAGCAGTACTTC
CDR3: CASSPPGQGRGEQYF

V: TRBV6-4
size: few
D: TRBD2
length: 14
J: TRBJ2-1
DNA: TGTGCCAGCAGTGACTCCGGGGGGGCCGATGAGCAGTTCTTC
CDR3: CASSDSGGADEQFF

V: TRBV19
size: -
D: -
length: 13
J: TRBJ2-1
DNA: TGTGCCAGTAAACTGGGCACCTACAATGAGCAGTTCTTC
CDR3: CASKLGTYNEQFF

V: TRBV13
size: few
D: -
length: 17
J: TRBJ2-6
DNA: TGTGCCAGCAGCTTAGGAGGCAGGGGCTCTGGGGCCAACGTCCTGACTTTC
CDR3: CASSLGGRGSGANVLTF

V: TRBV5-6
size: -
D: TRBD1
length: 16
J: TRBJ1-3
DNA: TGTGCCAGCACCCCGGGGGACAGGGACCTTGGAAACACCATATATTTT
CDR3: CASTPGDRDLGNTIYF

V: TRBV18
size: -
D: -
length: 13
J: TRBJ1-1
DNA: TGTGCCAGCTCACCTTCTATGAACACTGAAGCTTTCTTT
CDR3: CASSPSMNTEAFF

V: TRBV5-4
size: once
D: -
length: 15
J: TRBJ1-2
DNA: TGTGCCAGCAGCCCCCGGGGGGTTTCTAACTATGGCTACACCTTC
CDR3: CASSPRGVSNYGYTF

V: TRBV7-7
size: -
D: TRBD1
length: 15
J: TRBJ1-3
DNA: TGTGCTAGCAGCCCAGGGACAGGGTCTGGAAACACCATATATTTT
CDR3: CASSPGTGSGNTIYF

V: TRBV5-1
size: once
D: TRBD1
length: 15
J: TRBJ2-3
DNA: TGCGCCAGCACCCTAGGTGACAGGGCGAAAGGTACGCAGTATTTT
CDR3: CASTLGDRAKGTQYF

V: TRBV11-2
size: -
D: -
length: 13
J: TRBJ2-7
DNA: TGTGCCAGCAGCTTACAAACCTCCTACGAGCAGTACTTC
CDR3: CASSLQTSYEQYF

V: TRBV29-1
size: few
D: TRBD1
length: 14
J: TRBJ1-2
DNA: TGCAGCGTTGACCGGACAGGGGGGAACTATGGCTACACCTTC
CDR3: CSVDRTGGNYGYTF

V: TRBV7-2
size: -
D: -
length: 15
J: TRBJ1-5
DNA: TGTGCCAGCAGCCAAACAGGGCATAGCAATCAGCCCCAGCATTTT
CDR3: CASSQTGHSNQPQHF